This TCR beta chain was sequenced during a study of CD8 T cells in ankylosing spondylitis. Findings and caveats of the study: About 8 highly homologous variants made up a TCR beta motif, and this motif appeared characteristic of ankylosing spondylitis blood. Earlier authors reported some of these motif variants in reactive arthritis synovial fluid and blood.

It was by quantitative 5'-RACE with molecular barcodes that TCR beta libraries were made. TCRdb re-called the 5' RACE reads with MiXCR, one entry per CDR3 protein. The sample records about 130,000 distinct CDR3 sequences, 9.3% being singletons. In its sample, this clonotype was seen many times. Its antigen remains unknown. CDR3 length: 13 residues. J was trimmed by 16 bases and V by 4 bases; bases with no gene match: 13. Germline values: CDR1 MNHEY, CDR2 SVGEGT. Sample: blood, either unsorted or a sorted T cell fraction (not recorded which). The rearrangement links TRBV6-2 or TRBV6-3 to TRBJ2-1, with TRBD2 matching over 7 bases. The receptor comes from a male donor with ankylosing spondylitis or in good health (not recorded which). The CDR3 sequence: CASSSPNERDLFF. DNA of the CDR3: TGTGCCAGCAGTTCCCCTAATGAGCGGGACCTTTTCTTC.